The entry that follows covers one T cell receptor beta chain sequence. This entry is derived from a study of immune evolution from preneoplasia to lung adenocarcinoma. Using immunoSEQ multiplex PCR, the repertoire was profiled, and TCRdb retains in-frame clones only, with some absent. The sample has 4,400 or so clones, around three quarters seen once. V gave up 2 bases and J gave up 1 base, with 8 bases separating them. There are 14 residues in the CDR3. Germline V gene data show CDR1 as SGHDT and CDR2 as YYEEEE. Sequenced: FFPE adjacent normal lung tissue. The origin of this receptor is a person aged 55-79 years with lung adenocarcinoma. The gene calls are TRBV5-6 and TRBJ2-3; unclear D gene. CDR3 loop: CASSLGSRTDTQYF. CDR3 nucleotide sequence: TGTGCCAGCAGCTTAGGCTCCCGCACAGATACGCAGTATTTT.